The clone carrying this TCR beta chain was recorded only once. What it binds is unknown. The record originates from a study of brain T cells in children with intractable seizures. Study-wide results and limits: Viral specificity was inferred only from CDR3 similarity; HCMV serostatus was unknown. Absence of clones before surgery may stem from lower sequencing depth.

The table came from immunoSEQ multiplex PCR; TCRdb's copy has only in-frame clones and leaves some out. This sample has tens of thousands of clones, with under 95% found just once. Per germline, CDR1 ENHRY and CDR2 SYGVKD. Deletions cut 0 bases from V and 1 base from J, with 11 bases between. This CDR3 contains 16 residues. Only cases whose brain tissue showed the highest T cell transcript signatures were sequenced. Pre-surgery treatment included at least one anti-epileptic drug. The material was peripheral blood, obtained at surgery. The chain links TRBV10-3 to TRBJ2-3; TRBD1 is a possible D gene (5 bases). The clonotype comes from a boy younger than two with tuberous sclerosis and intractable seizures. CDR3: CAISESIGVGTDTQYF. For the CDR3, the DNA is TGTGCCATCAGTGAGTCTATAGGGGTAGGCACAGATACGCAGTATTTT.